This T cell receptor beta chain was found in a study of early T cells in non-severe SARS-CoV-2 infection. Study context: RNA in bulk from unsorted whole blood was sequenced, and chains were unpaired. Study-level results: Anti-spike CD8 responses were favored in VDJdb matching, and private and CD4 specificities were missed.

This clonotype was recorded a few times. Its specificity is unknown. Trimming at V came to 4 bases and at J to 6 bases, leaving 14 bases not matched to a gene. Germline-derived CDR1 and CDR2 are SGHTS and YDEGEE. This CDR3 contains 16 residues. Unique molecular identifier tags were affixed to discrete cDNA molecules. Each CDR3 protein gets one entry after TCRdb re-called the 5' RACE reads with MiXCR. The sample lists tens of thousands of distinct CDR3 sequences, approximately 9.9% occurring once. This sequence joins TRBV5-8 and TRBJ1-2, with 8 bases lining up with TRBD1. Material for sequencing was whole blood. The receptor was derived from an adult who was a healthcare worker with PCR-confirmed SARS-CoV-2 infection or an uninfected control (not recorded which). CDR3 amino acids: CASSPPAQGVLDGYTF. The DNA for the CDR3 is TGTGCCAGCAGCCCCCCCGCACAGGGGGTTCTCGATGGCTACACCTTC.